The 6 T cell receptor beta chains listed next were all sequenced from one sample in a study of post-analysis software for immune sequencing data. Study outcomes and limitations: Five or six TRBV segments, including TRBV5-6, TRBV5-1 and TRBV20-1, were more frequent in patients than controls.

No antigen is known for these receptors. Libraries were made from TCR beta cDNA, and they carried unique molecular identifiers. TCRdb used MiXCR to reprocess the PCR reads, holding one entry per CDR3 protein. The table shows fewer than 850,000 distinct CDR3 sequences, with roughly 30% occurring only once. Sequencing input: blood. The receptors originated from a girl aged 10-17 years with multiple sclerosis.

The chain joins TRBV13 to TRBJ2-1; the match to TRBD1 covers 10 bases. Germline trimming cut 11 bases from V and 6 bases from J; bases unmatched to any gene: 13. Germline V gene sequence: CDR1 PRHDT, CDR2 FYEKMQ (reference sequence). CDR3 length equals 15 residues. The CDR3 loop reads CAARTTGGDGNEQFF. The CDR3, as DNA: TGTGCCGCTCGAACGACAGGGGGCGACGGCAATGAGCAGTTCTTC. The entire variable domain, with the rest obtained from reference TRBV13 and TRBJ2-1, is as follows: AAGVIQSPRHLIKEKRETATLKCYPIPRHDTVYWYQQGPGQDPQFLISFYEKMQSDKGSIPDRFSAQQFSDYHSELNMSSLELGDSALYFCAARTTGGDGNEQFFGPGTRLTVL.

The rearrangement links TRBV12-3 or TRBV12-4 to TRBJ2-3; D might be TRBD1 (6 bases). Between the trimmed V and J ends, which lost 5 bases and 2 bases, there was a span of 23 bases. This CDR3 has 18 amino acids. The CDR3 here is CASSPTPLGQMFTDTQYF. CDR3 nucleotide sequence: TGTGCCAGCAGTCCAACACCCCTCGGACAGATGTTCACAGATACGCAGTATTTT.

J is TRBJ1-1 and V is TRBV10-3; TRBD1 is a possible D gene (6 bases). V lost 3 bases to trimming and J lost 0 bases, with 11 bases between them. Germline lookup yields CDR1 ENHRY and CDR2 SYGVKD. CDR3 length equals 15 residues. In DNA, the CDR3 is TGTGCCATCAGTGAACAGGGAAAGATGAACACTGAAGCTTTCTTT. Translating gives CAISEQGKMNTEAFF.

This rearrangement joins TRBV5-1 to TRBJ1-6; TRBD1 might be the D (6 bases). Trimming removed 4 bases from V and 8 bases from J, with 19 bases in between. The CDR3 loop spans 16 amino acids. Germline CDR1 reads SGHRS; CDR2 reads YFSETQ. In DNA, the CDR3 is TGCGCCAGCAGCCCTCTTGGGGACAAGGGTGATTCACCCCTCCACTTT. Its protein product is CASSPLGDKGDSPLHF.

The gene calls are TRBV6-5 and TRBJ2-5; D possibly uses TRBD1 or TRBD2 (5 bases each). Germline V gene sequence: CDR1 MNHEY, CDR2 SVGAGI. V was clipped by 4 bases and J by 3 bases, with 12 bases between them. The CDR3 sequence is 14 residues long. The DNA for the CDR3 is TGTGCCAGCAGTTTAAGTCTGGGGGAAGAGACCCAGTACTTC. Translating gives CASSLSLGEETQYF.

CDR3 amino acids: CASSFTFLVTYNEQFF. In DNA form, the CDR3 reads TGTGCCAGCAGTTTCACGTTCCTTGTCACCTACAATGAGCAGTTCTTC. The rearrangement uses TRBV6-2 or TRBV6-3 and TRBJ2-1; D ambiguous. Trimming stripped 4 bases from V and 2 bases from J, with 15 bases between. In germline, CDR1 is MNHEY, CDR2 SVGEGT. This CDR3 is 16 amino acids long.